This T cell receptor beta chain appears in the sequencing data of a study of identical twins. TCRdb processed the 5' RACE reads anew with MiXCR; each CDR3 protein has one entry. Counted here are around 960,000 distinct CDR3 sequences, more than 9% occurring once; the ten biggest clones make up under 2%. Germline CDR1 DFQATT, CDR2 SNEGSKA (reference sequence). Deletions cut 3 bases from V and 7 bases from J, with 12 bases between. The CDR3 has 13 residues. This sample also appeared in a second study, on yellow fever vaccine responses in identical twins.

The chain links TRBV20-1 to TRBJ1-4; D unresolved. Sample: PBMCs. This sequence originates from a woman aged 18-35 years in good health. CDR3 DNA: TGCAGTGCTAGCGAGACACCGTCTGAAAAACTGTTTTTT. Its protein product is CSASETPSEKLFF.